Below, 11 T cell receptor beta chains from the same sample are listed, as sequenced in a study of blood T cell repertoires in COVID-19. The repertoire was sequenced with immunoSEQ multiplex PCR; TCRdb's copy has only in-frame clones and lacks some. The sample records about 200,000 clones, 80% being singletons. Source material: peripheral blood. Every receptor here comes from a woman between 65 and 79 years old with acute or convalescent COVID-19.

The chain employs TRBV3-1 (or the pseudogene TRBV3-2) and TRBJ2-1, with a tentative D call TRBD2 (6 bases). The V end lost 1 base, the J end lost 7 bases, and 14 bases lay between the germline ends. Germline V gene sequence: CDR1 LGHDT, CDR2 YNNKEL (reference sequence). The CDR3 spans 15 residues. CDR3 loop: CASSQVSSGSNEQFF. CDR3 coding DNA: TGTGCCAGCAGCCAAGTGAGTAGCGGTAGTAATGAGCAGTTCTTC.

The chain links TRBV27 to TRBJ2-1; 11 nucleotides align to TRBD2. The CDR3 is 15 residues long. Looked up from germline, CDR1 is MNHEY and CDR2 is SMNVEV (reference sequence). The junction had 9 bases not matched to a gene; V was cut back by 8 bases and J by 6 bases. DNA of the CDR3: TGTGCCAGCCGGCCAGGACTAGCGGGTTTCAATGAGCAGTTCTTC. As protein: CASRPGLAGFNEQFF.

This clone was seen only a few times. The chain couples TRBV19 to TRBJ1-3; 8 bases align to TRBD1. The CDR3 has 15 residues. The V gene end was trimmed by 3 bases and the J gene end by 4 bases; junction bases not matched to a gene: 5. In germline, CDR1 is LNHDA, CDR2 SQIVND (reference sequence). CDR3 bases: TGTGCCAGTAGTATGGGACAGGTTGCGGGAAACACCATATATTTT. Its translation is CASSMGQVAGNTIYF.

This chain uses TRBV2 with TRBJ2-7, with D perhaps matching TRBD1 (5 bases). V lost 3 bases, J lost 2 bases, and 17 bases lay in between. CDR3 length: 16 residues. Germline loops: CDR1 SNHLY, CDR2 FYNNEI. The CDR3 DNA reads TGTGCCAGCAGTGACCCCCAAGTGAGACAGACCTACGAGCAGTACTTC. It yields the protein CASSDPQVRQTYEQYF.

V usage is TRBV30 and J usage is TRBJ2-1; possible D gene TRBD2, 5 bases. V gave up 0 bases and J gave up 9 bases, with 15 bases separating them. Germline loops: CDR1 GTSNPN, CDR2 SVGIG (reference sequence). The CDR3 consists of 14 residues. The CDR3 here is CAWSVASTNGEQFF. The CDR3 DNA reads TGTGCCTGGAGTGTAGCTAGCACAAACGGTGAGCAGTTCTTC. The full variable domain, its missing parts supplied by reference TRBV30 and TRBJ2-1, is SQTIHQWPATLVQPVGSPLSLECTVEGTSNPNLYWYRQAAGRGLQLLFYSVGIGQISSEVPQNLSASRPQDRQFILSSKKLLLSDSGFYLCAWSVASTNGEQFFGPGTRLTVL.

This rearrangement joins TRBV28 to TRBJ1-5; D gene ambiguous. The CDR3 covers 12 residues. V lost 6 bases to trimming and J lost 9 bases, with 12 bases between them. Germline CDR1 MDHEN, CDR2 SYDVKM. The DNA of the CDR3 is TGTGCCAGCAGCCAACTTCCAGGGCCCCAGCATTTT. Its protein product is CASSQLPGPQHF.

The chain uses TRBV9 and TRBJ2-1, with 9 bases identical to TRBD2. There are 19 residues in the CDR3. J was trimmed by 5 bases and V by 0 bases; bases with no gene match: 15. Germline CDR1 is SGDLS and CDR2 is YYNGEE. CDR3 residues: CASSVASGISGGGHNEQFF. Here the CDR3 DNA reads TGTGCCAGCAGCGTAGCTAGCGGGATTTCCGGCGGGGGGCACAATGAGCAGTTCTTC.

This chain links TRBV27 with TRBJ2-1; possibly TRBD1 for D (6 bases). The CDR3 contains 16 residues. Trimming stripped 4 bases from V and 0 bases from J, with 13 bases between. Germline-derived CDR1 and CDR2 are MNHEY and SMNVEV (reference sequence). CDR3 in amino acids: CASSSPGTYSYNEQFF. CDR3 nucleotides: TGTGCCAGCAGTTCACCGGGGACATACTCCTACAATGAGCAGTTCTTC.

The rearrangement joins TRBV28 to TRBJ2-5, with TRBD2 matching 15 bases. The germline V gene encodes CDR1 MDHEN and CDR2 SYDVKM. The V segment lost 1 base and the J segment 4 bases; nucleotides outside the gene matches: 7. The CDR3 is 18 residues long. CDR3 nucleotide sequence: TGTGCCAGCAGTTTATTCGGACTAGCGGGAGGGGGTGGAGAGACCCAGTACTTC. Protein: CASSLFGLAGGGGETQYF.

This clone was observed once. The chain uses TRBV12-5 and TRBJ1-5, with D maybe TRBD1 (6 bases). From germline, CDR1 is LGHNT and CDR2 FRNRAP. There are 15 residues in the CDR3. Deletions cut 4 bases from V and 2 bases from J, with 12 bases between. The chain's CDR3 is CASGSGWTGNQPQHF. DNA for the CDR3: TGTGCTAGTGGTTCTGGGTGGACAGGCAATCAGCCCCAGCATTTT.

This clone appeared once. The chain joins TRBV18 to TRBJ2-7, with 7 positions matching TRBD1. Germline CDR1 KGHSH, CDR2 LQKENI. This CDR3 is built from 14 residues. J was trimmed by 2 bases and V by 3 bases; bases with no gene match: 4. CDR3 in DNA: TGTGCCAGCTCACCCGGGACAGCCACCTACGAGCAGTACTTC. Amino acid sequence: CASSPGTATYEQYF.